A single sample gave rise to the 24 T cell receptor beta chains below, sequenced in a study of blood T cells in healthy people across ages. The use of a sample-barcoded 5' primer and a J-beta primer mix characterized a second PCR of roughly 6 to 11 cycles. TCRdb reprocessed the 5' RACE reads via MiXCR and lists one record per CDR3 protein. The sample yields approximately 800,000 distinct CDR3 sequences, 36% seen once. Material for sequencing was blood. Receptors were obtained from a man aged 18 to 30 in good health.

The chain uses TRBV7-2 and TRBJ1-2; D unresolved. The germline V gene has CDR1 SGHTA and CDR2 FQGNSA. CDR3 length: 13 amino acids. Trimming stripped 5 bases from V and 4 bases from J, with 11 bases between. CDR3 nucleotides: TGTGCCAGCAGCCGCGACCCGCCCTATGGCTACACCTTC. It encodes CASSRDPPYGYTF.

This clonotype was counted a few times. A much larger clone is a single base away; this may be a read error. This sequence joins TRBV6-1 and TRBJ2-7; no clear D. The CDR3 runs 13 residues. Germline V gene lookup returns CDR1 MNHNS and CDR2 SASEGT. As DNA, the CDR3 is TGTGCCTGCAGTGAATATAAACCCTACGAGCAGTACTTC. Its translation: CACSEYKPYEQYF.

This clonotype was observed a few times. The chain uses TRBV27 and TRBJ2-3, with 8 bases aligning to TRBD2. This CDR3 has 15 amino acids. The germline V gene has CDR1 MNHEY and CDR2 SMNVEV (reference sequence). V dropped 6 bases and J dropped 3; count of bases not matched to a gene: 8. CDR3 protein: CASSPGGGVTDTQYF. The CDR3 DNA follows: TGTGCCAGCAGCCCCGGGGGGGGGGTGACAGATACGCAGTATTTT.

This clonotype showed up many times. V usage is TRBV24-1 and J usage is TRBJ2-3; D remains unclear. The germline V gene has CDR1 KGHDR and CDR2 SFDVKD. Trimming shortened V by 3 bases and J by 14 bases, and 17 bases separated the two germline ends. The CDR3 sequence is 13 residues long. The CDR3 DNA reads as TGTGCCACCAGTGATACGGCAACACCGCAGCGGTATTTT. It yields the protein CATSDTATPQRYF.

In its sample, this clonotype was seen a few times. The chain is built from TRBV12-3 or TRBV12-4 and TRBJ2-7, with D unresolved. The CDR3 totals 12 residues. V shed 6 bases and J shed 7 bases, with 13 bases lying between them. The CDR3 loop reads CASRETYNEQYF. CDR3 bases: TGTGCCAGCAGAGAAACCTACAATGAGCAGTACTTC.

The chain carries TRBV20-1 and TRBJ2-1; 12 positions agree with TRBD2. J was trimmed by 10 bases and V by 3 bases; bases with no gene match: 10. This CDR3 comprises 15 residues. CDR1 and CDR2 (germline): DFQATT, SNEGSKA (reference sequence). The DNA of the CDR3 is TGCAGTGCTAGTGGGGGTGGACTAGCGGGGCGGGAGCAGTTCTTC. It translates to CSASGGGLAGREQFF.

The chain links TRBV4-3 to TRBJ2-7, with a possible D match to TRBD2 (5 bases). Matching the DNA end better, TRBJ2-5 makes the J call doubtful. CDR1 and CDR2 (germline): LGHNA, YSLEER. The CDR3 is made up of 13 amino acids. The CDR3 sequence is CASSQKRRETQYF. The CDR3 bases are TGCGCCAGCAGCCAAAAACGGAGGGAGACCCAGTACTTC.

Concerning this clonotype itself: This may be a read error, as it is one base from a much larger clone. The chain recombines TRBV29-1 with TRBJ2-1; tentatively, D is TRBD1 or TRBD2 (7 bases each). The CDR3 has 16 amino acids. Trimming shortened V by 4 bases and J by 7 bases, and 23 bases separated the two germline ends. Germline CDR1 is SQVTM and CDR2 is ANQGSEA. CDR3 nucleotide sequence: TGCAGCGTTGCTACGCTCCCAGGGAGGGGGCAAAATGAGCAGTTCTTC. Its translation: CSVATLPGRGQNEQFF.

This chain's CDR3 is CASSPDYTDTQYF. The CDR3 DNA reads TGTGCCAGCAGCCCCGACTACACAGATACGCAGTATTTT. The chain recombines TRBV7-8 with TRBJ2-3; a weak D match, TRBD2 (5 bases). Germline loops: CDR1 SGHVS, CDR2 FQNEAQ. The V end lost 5 bases, the J end lost 2 bases, and 8 bases lay between the germline ends. This CDR3 contains 13 residues. Together with reference TRBV7-8 and TRBJ2-3, the CDR3 gives the full variable domain: GAGVSQSPRYKVAKRGQDVALRCDPISGHVSLFWYQQALGQGPEFLTYFQNEAQLDKSGLPSDRFFAERPEGSVSTLKIQRTQQEDSAVYLCASSPDYTDTQYFGPGTRLTVL.

The chain couples TRBV20-1 to TRBJ2-1; the match to TRBD2 covers 7 bases. Germline lookup yields CDR1 DFQATT and CDR2 SNEGSKA (reference sequence). Trimming at V came to 5 bases and at J to 9 bases, leaving 10 bases not matched to a gene. The CDR3 has 13 residues. DNA for the CDR3: TGCAGTGCTGGCCGGGGTGCGGGGGTTGAGCAGTTCTTC. This encodes CSAGRGAGVEQFF.

The chain recombines TRBV15 with TRBJ1-2, with 8 nucleotides matching TRBD1. Trimming took 0 bases from V and 5 from J; bases not matched to a gene: 5. The CDR3 consists of 15 residues. Germline CDR1 and CDR2: LNHNV and YYDKDF (reference sequence). The CDR3 loop is CATSRDQGAGYGYTF. The CDR3, as DNA: TGTGCCACCAGCAGAGATCAGGGGGCGGGGTATGGCTACACCTTC.

The chain has TRBV6-5 and TRBJ2-1, with 10 bases lining up with TRBD1. CDR3 length equals 18 residues. V shed 4 bases, J shed 4 bases, and the junction held 13 bases outside the gene matches. Germline CDR1 and CDR2: MNHEY and SVGAGI. This chain's CDR3 is CASSSTSSGTGDYNEQFF. The CDR3, as DNA: TGTGCCAGCAGTTCCACCTCGTCGGGGACAGGGGATTACAATGAGCAGTTCTTC.

This clonotype turned up a few times. The chain joins TRBV7-9 to TRBJ2-3; D gene ambiguous. The CDR3 is 15 residues long. Germline CDR1 is SEHNR and CDR2 is FQNEAQ (reference sequence). The V gene lost 0 bases and the J gene lost 6 bases, with 13 bases spanning the gap. CDR3 sequence (DNA): TGTGCCAGCAGCTTAGCAGGGTTCCAGGCCGATACGCAGTATTTT. It is translated as CASSLAGFQADTQYF.

Ten or more counts support this clonotype. The V call is TRBV5-5, the J call TRBJ2-3; a weak D match, TRBD1 (6 bases). The CDR3 is 15 amino acids. Trimming took off 0 bases at V and 5 bases at J, with 13 bases between the two ends. From germline, CDR1 is SGHKS and CDR2 YYEKEE (reference sequence). This chain's CDR3 is CASSLEGGRLDTQYF. DNA of the CDR3: TGTGCCAGCAGCTTGGAAGGGGGACGGTTAGATACGCAGTATTTT.

The V gene is TRBV2, the J gene TRBJ1-1; D possibly corresponds to TRBD1 (5 bases). This CDR3 has 12 residues. Germline CDR1 reads SNHLY; CDR2 reads FYNNEI. The CDR3: CVSGRVNTEAFF. The CDR3 DNA is TGTGTCTCGGGCAGGGTGAACACTGAAGCTTTCTTT. Together with reference TRBV2 and TRBJ1-1, the CDR3 gives the full variable domain: EPEVTQTPSHQVTQMGQEVILRCVPISNHLYFYWYRQILGQKVEFLVSFYNNEISEKSEIFDDQFSVERPDGSNFTLKIRSTKLEDSAMYFCVSGRVNTEAFFGQGTRLTVV.

The rearrangement uses TRBV4-2 and TRBJ1-2; D is unclear. CDR3 size: 13 residues. Germline V lookup: CDR1 LGHNA, CDR2 YNFKEQ. V lost 0 bases and J lost 6, with 8 bases in between. CDR3 sequence reads: CASSQDKAHGYTF. The CDR3 DNA sequence: TGTGCCAGCAGCCAAGATAAGGCCCATGGCTACACCTTC.

This clonotype has only a few counts. As DNA, the CDR3 is TGTGCCAGCAGCCAAGATGTGGGAGGCCCTACAGCTCCAACTAATGAAAAACTGTTTTTT. The encoded protein is CASSQDVGGPTAPTNEKLFF. The V gene is TRBV4-2, the J gene TRBJ1-4; D gene uncertain. Per the germline V gene, CDR1 is LGHNA and CDR2 is YNFKEQ. The CDR3 spans 20 residues. V was pared by 0 bases and J by 0 bases, with 20 bases between.

The chain uses TRBV7-2 and TRBJ1-2; TRBD1 is a possible D gene (6 bases). Germline values: CDR1 SGHTA, CDR2 FQGNSA. The CDR3 consists of 14 residues. Trimming stripped 5 bases from V and 8 bases from J, with 18 bases between. CDR3 in amino acids: CASSTDRTTRGYTF. The CDR3 DNA reads as TGTGCCAGCAGCACTGACAGGACGACCCGGGGCTACACCTTC.

V usage is TRBV25-1 and J usage is TRBJ2-3; 13 nucleotides agree with TRBD2. From germline, CDR1 is MGHDK and CDR2 SYGVNS. Trimming took 0 bases from V and 6 from J; bases not matched to a gene: 3. The CDR3 has 16 residues. The CDR3: CASSEYTSGGADTQYF. In nucleotides, the CDR3 is TGTGCCAGCAGTGAATACACTAGCGGGGGGGCCGATACGCAGTATTTT.

The V gene is TRBV5-4, the J gene TRBJ2-1; D possibly corresponds to TRBD2 (5 bases). Trimming removed 4 bases from V and 10 bases from J, with 12 bases in between. This CDR3 contains 12 residues. Germline V lookup: CDR1 SGHNT, CDR2 YYREEE (reference sequence). The CDR3: CASSIWRQEQFF. CDR3 nucleotides: TGTGCCAGCAGCATATGGAGGCAGGAGCAGTTCTTC. The whole variable domain, remainder taken from reference TRBV5-4 and TRBJ2-1, is ETGVTQSPTHLIKTRGQQVTLRCSSQSGHNTVSWYQQALGQGPQFIFQYYREEENGRGNFPPRFSGLQFPNYSSELNVNALELDDSALYLCASSIWRQEQFFGPGTRLTVL.

The chain recombines TRBV6-2 or TRBV6-3 with TRBJ1-1; no firm D call. CDR3 size: 15 residues. CDR1 MNHEY and CDR2 SVGEGT come from the germline V gene. Trimming left V 4 bases short and J 4 bases short, with 16 bases between. As DNA, the CDR3 is TGTGCCAGCAGTTCGAGGACCTCATCCAGCACTGAAGCTTTCTTT. Translated: CASSSRTSSSTEAFF.

This clonotype was seen at least ten times. This rearrangement joins TRBV12-3 or TRBV12-4 to TRBJ2-7; 10 bases match TRBD1. Trimming at V came to 6 bases and at J to 0 bases, leaving 2 bases not matched to a gene. The CDR3 runs 14 residues. CDR3 coding DNA: TGTGCCAGCAGCCGGACAGGGGGCTCCTACGAGCAGTACTTC. Protein sequence: CASSRTGGSYEQYF.

A remark on this clonotype: At one of its ends the junction is not consistent with the germline gene, which may arise from a read error. The chain joins TRBV6-2 or TRBV6-3 to TRBJ2-1; no reliable D call. The germline CDR1 and CDR2 sequences are MNHEY and SVGEGT. This CDR3 has 13 amino acids. The CDR3 protein is CASSNPGYNKQFF. Here the CDR3 DNA reads TGTGCCAGCAGTAACCCCGGTTACAATAAGCAGTTCTTC.

This rearrangement joins TRBV6-2 or TRBV6-3 to TRBJ1-5, with D hard to call. The CDR3 length is 16 residues. V was cut by 2 bases and J by 0 bases, with 11 bases left in between. Germline V gene lookup returns CDR1 MNHEY and CDR2 SVGEGT. This chain's CDR3 is CASSYRRYPSNQPQHF. The CDR3 nucleotides read TGTGCCAGCAGTTACAGGAGGTACCCTAGCAATCAGCCCCAGCATTTT.